This T cell receptor (beta chain) is drawn from a study of cytomegalovirus exposure and HLA in healthy donors. With regard to this clone: What it binds is not known.

While unrecorded immune exposures were likely, the donors were nominally healthy when sampled. In germline, CDR1 is SGHTA, CDR2 FQGTGA. This CDR3 has 14 amino acids. Trimming cost V 4 bases and J 5 bases; bases outside gene matches: 7. General observations from the study: The later analysis indicated that the majority of CMV-associated TCR beta chains appeared HLA-restricted. Only CMV serostatus was available as immune exposure information. Reported findings show TCR beta sequences accurately forecast HLA-A and HLA-B alleles in most subjects.

The PCR ran on 60 Vbeta and 13 Jbeta primers. Generated by immunoSEQ multiplex PCR, the TCRdb table keeps only in-frame clones and is missing some. The repertoire holds under 150,000 clones, with around 84% as singletons. This sequence joins TRBV7-3 and TRBJ1-1; 7 nucleotides agree with TRBD1. The source of this sequence is a woman aged 30 to 39 in good health and CMV-seropositive. Sample: PBMCs. CDR3 region: CASSSTGSGTEAFF. The CDR3 bases are TGTGCCAGCAGCTCGACAGGGTCGGGAACTGAAGCTTTCTTT. Variable domain in full (rest from reference TRBV7-3 and TRBJ1-1): GAGVSQTPSNKVTEKGKYVELRCDPISGHTALYWYRQSLGQGPEFLIYFQGTGAADDSGLPNDRFFAVRPEGSVSTLKIQRTERGDSAVYLCASSSTGSGTEAFFGQGTRLTVV.